One and the same sample provided the 32 T cell receptor beta chains below, sequenced in a study of T cell responses to AZD1222 COVID-19 vaccine. Measured with immunoSEQ multiplex PCR; TCRdb has only the in-frame clones, and not every one. The data contain under 200,000 clones, about 88% of them singletons. The sample was peripheral blood, taken 28 days after the second AZD1222 dose. The source is an adult who received the AZD1222 COVID-19 vaccine.

The rearrangement uses TRBV5-3 and TRBJ1-6; the match to TRBD1 covers 8 bases. TRBV5-3 is filed as an ORF, its function uncertain. The trim removed 0 bases at V and 7 bases at J, leaving 6 bases unmatched. The CDR3 is made up of 16 amino acids. DNA for the CDR3: TGTGCCAGAAGCTTGGCCGTACAGGGGGTAAATTCACCCCTCCACTTT. As protein: CARSLAVQGVNSPLHF.

This chain joins TRBV9 and TRBJ2-7; D might be TRBD1 (6 bases). Deletions cut 0 bases from V and 2 bases from J, with 9 bases between. CDR3 length equals 14 residues. Germline CDR1 and CDR2: SGDLS and YYNGEE. CDR3 loop: CASSVDTGPYEQYF. The DNA of the CDR3 is TGTGCCAGCAGCGTAGATACAGGGCCCTACGAGCAGTACTTC.

V and J are TRBV7-9 and TRBJ2-7; 7 bases map to TRBD1. This CDR3 region has 14 residues. Germline trimming cut 5 bases from V and 4 bases from J; bases unmatched to any gene: 8. Germline CDR1 SEHNR, CDR2 FQNEAQ (reference sequence). The CDR3 bases are TGTGCCAGCAGCCGCGGCCTACAGGGGTACGAGCAGTACTTC. Translating gives CASSRGLQGYEQYF.

For this clone: This sample includes further DNA sequences coding for the same CDR3. The chain recombines TRBV18 with TRBJ1-1, with 9 bases aligning to TRBD1. CDR3 length equals 14 residues. The V segment lost 3 bases and the J segment 1 base; nucleotides outside the gene matches: 0. In germline, CDR1 is KGHSH, CDR2 LQKENI. The CDR3 DNA follows: TGTGCCAGCTCACCGGGACAGGGGAACACTGAAGCTTTCTTT. It codes for CASSPGQGNTEAFF.

The chain uses TRBV10-3 and TRBJ1-4; the D gene is possibly TRBD1 (6 bases). Germline lookup yields CDR1 ENHRY and CDR2 SYGVKD. V was shortened by 6 bases and J by 4 bases, with 9 bases between the two germline ends. This CDR3 contains 13 residues. CDR3 residues: CAIRRQVNEKLFF. The CDR3 DNA follows: TGTGCCATCAGGAGACAGGTTAATGAAAAACTGTTTTTT.

This chain links TRBV11-2 with TRBJ1-1, with D uncertain. There are 14 residues in the CDR3. Germline V gene sequence: CDR1 SGHAT, CDR2 FQNNGV. The V end lost 4 bases, the J end lost 1 base, and 10 bases lay between the germline ends. CDR3 region: CASSWELGNTEAFF. CDR3 bases: TGTGCCAGCAGCTGGGAGCTGGGGAACACTGAAGCTTTCTTT.

The rearrangement joins TRBV6-2 or TRBV6-3 to TRBJ1-6, with TRBD1 matching 8 bases. V was pared by 4 bases and J by 8 bases, with 4 bases of the junction left unmatched. Germline V gene lookup returns CDR1 MNHEY and CDR2 SVGEGT. CDR3 length: 14 amino acids. The CDR3 protein is CASSSRGLDSPLHF. Here the CDR3 DNA reads TGTGCCAGCAGTTCCAGGGGGCTGGATTCACCCCTCCACTTT.

This clone is a singleton in its sample. V is TRBV10-3 and J is TRBJ1-2; no clear D gene. The CDR3 totals 13 residues. Trimming removed 0 bases at V and 1 base at J, with 3 bases between. The germline V gene has CDR1 ENHRY and CDR2 SYGVKD. The chain's CDR3 is CAISESLNYGYTF. The DNA of the CDR3 is TGTGCCATCAGTGAGTCTCTTAACTATGGCTACACCTTC.

This clone was seen only a few times. This sequence joins TRBV20-1 and TRBJ2-7; D gene uncertain. CDR1 is DFQATT, CDR2 SNEGSKA, per germline (reference sequence). Trimming shortened V by 1 base and J by 6 bases, and 7 bases separated the two germline ends. This CDR3 is built from 11 residues. The CDR3, as DNA: TGCAGTGCTAGAGGGACGCGCGAGCAGTACTTC. It encodes CSARGTREQYF.

This clone was detected a few times. CDR3 coding DNA: TGCGCCAGCAGCCAAGTAGGGCGGGGTTCCTACAATGAGCAGTTCTTC. It encodes CASSQVGRGSYNEQFF. The V gene is TRBV4-1, the J gene TRBJ2-1, with a tentative D call TRBD2 (6 bases). Germline values: CDR1 MGHRA, CDR2 YSYEKL. V was shortened by 1 base and J by 1 base, with 11 bases between the two germline ends. The CDR3 runs to 16 residues.

This chain uses TRBV11-2 with TRBJ1-1; D unclear. The CDR3 sequence is 14 residues long. Germline loops: CDR1 SGHAT, CDR2 FQNNGV. Between the trimmed V and J ends, which lost 5 bases and 7 bases, there was a span of 17 bases. CDR3 protein: CASSPGPRVNEAFF. CDR3 in DNA: TGTGCCAGCAGCCCCGGGCCTCGGGTCAATGAAGCTTTCTTT.

V and J are TRBV27 and TRBJ2-3, with a possible D match to TRBD1 (5 bases). Trimming left V 6 bases short and J 5 bases short, with 12 bases between. The CDR3 runs 13 residues. Germline lookup yields CDR1 MNHEY and CDR2 SMNVEV (reference sequence). CDR3 residues: CASSPVREDTQYF. DNA of the CDR3: TGTGCCAGCAGCCCCGTCAGGGAAGATACGCAGTATTTT.

The chain recombines TRBV3-1 (or the pseudogene TRBV3-2) with TRBJ2-7; the D is unclear. CDR1 and CDR2 (germline): LGHDT, YNNKEL (reference sequence). Trimming took 0 bases from V and 3 from J, leaving 12 bases between them. CDR3 length: 15 residues. In DNA, the CDR3 is TGTGCCAGCAGCCAAGATCTAGGGCAGTTCTACGAGCAGTACTTC. Translating it yields CASSQDLGQFYEQYF.

This clone has a handful of counts. V is TRBV6-4 and J is TRBJ2-3; 7 nucleotides align to TRBD2. With V trimmed by 9 bases and J by 4 bases, 10 bases remained unmatched. The germline V gene encodes CDR1 MRHNA and CDR2 SNTAGT. This CDR3 contains 14 residues. The CDR3 region is CASSREGMADTQYF. CDR3 in DNA: TGTGCCAGTTCGAGGGAGGGAATGGCAGATACGCAGTATTTT.

The chain combines TRBV7-3 with TRBJ2-7; 10 bases align to TRBD2. CDR1 and CDR2 from the germline V gene are SGHTA and FQGTGA. Trimming took 8 bases from V and 8 from J; bases not matched to a gene: 6. This CDR3 comprises 12 residues. The CDR3 reads CASGGLASKQYF. Here the CDR3 DNA reads TGTGCCAGCGGGGGACTAGCGTCAAAGCAGTACTTC.

This clone was observed a handful of times. The chain links TRBV6-2 or TRBV6-3 to TRBJ2-7, with D unresolved. The germline CDR1 and CDR2 sequences are MNHEY and SVGEGT. The V end was cut by 2 bases, the J end by 9 bases, with 20 bases between. The CDR3 runs 15 residues. The CDR3 loop reads CASSYLDTPSLGQYF. The CDR3 DNA follows: TGTGCCAGCAGTTACCTCGACACCCCCAGCCTGGGGCAGTACTTC.

This clone came up once. The chain combines TRBV9 with TRBJ2-1; a weak D match, TRBD2 (6 bases). Trimming took 0 bases from V and 3 from J, leaving 13 bases between them. The CDR3 length is 16 residues. From germline, CDR1 is SGDLS and CDR2 YYNGEE. CDR3 sequence: CASSVGGGIGYNEQFF. The CDR3 DNA follows: TGTGCCAGCAGCGTAGGGGGCGGGATAGGCTACAATGAGCAGTTCTTC.

The V call is TRBV30, the J call TRBJ2-7; 8 bases fit TRBD1. This CDR3 contains 13 residues. Germline-derived CDR1 and CDR2 are GTSNPN and SVGIG (reference sequence). Unmatched junction bases numbered 5, after V lost 1 base and J lost 6 bases. The CDR3 protein is CAWSGTGNAEQYF. CDR3 in DNA: TGTGCCTGGAGTGGGACAGGGAACGCCGAGCAGTACTTC.

The J gene is TRBJ1-6, the V gene TRBV27; no clear D. This CDR3 is built from 15 residues. V dropped 7 bases and J dropped 0 bases, with 10 bases sitting between them. Germline V gene sequence: CDR1 MNHEY, CDR2 SMNVEV (reference sequence). CDR3 in amino acids: CASKEPSSYNSPLHF. CDR3 bases: TGTGCCAGCAAAGAACCGAGCTCCTATAATTCACCCCTCCACTTT.

V is TRBV29-1 and J is TRBJ1-1; D may be TRBD1 (6 bases). The germline V and J ends were trimmed by 0 bases and 4 bases, with 18 bases remaining between them. The CDR3 loop spans 16 amino acids. Germline V CDR1 and CDR2: SQVTM, ANQGSEA. CDR3 bases: TGCAGCGTTGAAGATAGAGGGGCGGGGGGCGGCACTGAAGCTTTCTTT. It yields the protein CSVEDRGAGGGTEAFF. Full variable domain (missing parts from reference TRBV29-1 and TRBJ1-1): SAVISQKPSRDICQRGTSLTIQCQVDSQVTMMFWYRQQPGQSLTLIATANQGSEATYESGFVIDKFPISRPNLTFSTLTVSNMSPEDSSIYLCSVEDRGAGGGTEAFFGQGTRLTVV.

The chain uses TRBV5-5 and TRBJ2-7, with 8 bases that match TRBD1. Germline V CDR1 and CDR2: SGHKS, YYEKEE (reference sequence). V shed 4 bases and J 1 base; nucleotides not matched to a gene: 4. This CDR3 has 14 residues. The CDR3 nucleotides are TGTGCCAGCAGCCGAACAGGGGGTTCCTACGAGCAGTACTTC. It translates to CASSRTGGSYEQYF.

This clone is a singleton in its sample. This rearrangement joins TRBV1 to TRBJ2-7; the table's D gene call, TRBD2, was not cross checked with the DNA. TRBV1 is a listed pseudogene. The CDR3 loop spans 14 amino acids. CDR3: CTSSLLTRLYEQYF. The CDR3 region has the DNA TGCACCAGCAGCCTCCTGACTAGACTATACGAGCAGTACTTC.

The chain is built from TRBV7-2 and TRBJ1-6; D ambiguous. The CDR3 totals 13 residues. V was clipped by 3 bases and J by 9 bases, with 9 bases between them. The germline gives CDR1 SGHTA, CDR2 FQGNSA. The CDR3 protein is CASSLARGSPLHF. CDR3 in DNA: TGTGCCAGCAGCTTGGCCCGAGGTTCACCCCTCCACTTT. The whole variable domain, filled in from reference TRBV7-2 and TRBJ1-6, reads GAGVSQSPSNKVTEKGKDVELRCDPISGHTALYWYRQSLGQGLEFLIYFQGNSAPDKSGLPSDRFSAERTGGSVSTLTIQRTQQEDSAVYLCASSLARGSPLHFGNGTRLTVT.

This clone has only one observation. The chain employs TRBV24-1 and TRBJ2-3; 10 nucleotides match TRBD1. Per germline, CDR1 KGHDR and CDR2 SFDVKD. This CDR3 region has 17 residues. The trim removed 4 bases at V and 4 bases at J, leaving 10 bases unmatched. CDR3 in amino acids: CATSDPPGTGVADTQYF. The CDR3 DNA follows: TGTGCCACCAGTGACCCCCCGGGGACAGGGGTTGCAGATACGCAGTATTTT.

This chain links TRBV30 with TRBJ2-4; no definite D call. Germline V lookup: CDR1 GTSNPN, CDR2 SVGIG (reference sequence). V lost 3 bases and J 7 bases, leaving 10 bases between the germline ends. The CDR3 is made up of 12 amino acids. The CDR3 DNA reads TGTGCCTGGAGATCTGTATCTAACATTCAGTACTTC. Its protein is CAWRSVSNIQYF.

The chain has TRBV9 and TRBJ1-1; D not certain. Germline V gene sequence: CDR1 SGDLS, CDR2 YYNGEE. V was pared by 2 bases and J by 5 bases, with 7 bases between. The CDR3 is made up of 12 amino acids. CDR3 bases: TGTGCCAGCAGCGTGTTGGGGACTGAAGCTTTCTTT. Its protein is CASSVLGTEAFF.

This chain links TRBV7-8 with TRBJ2-7, with 13 bases fitting TRBD2. This CDR3 spans 14 amino acids. From germline, CDR1 is SGHVS and CDR2 FQNEAQ. The V gene end was trimmed by 5 bases and the J gene end by 6 bases; junction bases not matched to a gene: 4. CDR3 residues: CASSLLAGGPEQYF. DNA for the CDR3: TGTGCCAGCAGCCTACTAGCGGGAGGGCCCGAGCAGTACTTC. Drawing the rest from reference TRBV7-8 and TRBJ2-7, the complete variable domain is GAGVSQSPRYKVAKRGQDVALRCDPISGHVSLFWYQQALGQGPEFLTYFQNEAQLDKSGLPSDRFFAERPEGSVSTLKIQRTQQEDSAVYLCASSLLAGGPEQYFGPGTRLTVT.

The chain uses TRBV6-5 and TRBJ2-7, with 8 positions matching TRBD2. The CDR3 is 12 residues long. The ends lost 6 bases at V and 7 bases at J; junction bases unmatched: 5. Germline values: CDR1 MNHEY, CDR2 SVGAGI. CDR3 sequence reads: CASSRPGGEQYF. The CDR3 DNA reads TGTGCCAGCAGCCGGCCGGGGGGGGAGCAGTACTTC.

J is TRBJ1-2 and V is TRBV19, with 11 bases lining up with TRBD1. CDR3 length: 15 amino acids. Trimming removed 4 bases from V and 3 bases from J; junction bases left unmatched: 4. The germline V gene encodes CDR1 LNHDA and CDR2 SQIVND (reference sequence). The CDR3 sequence: CASSTGQGAYYGYTF. CDR3 bases: TGTGCCAGTAGTACCGGACAGGGGGCTTACTATGGCTACACCTTC.

The chain links TRBV10-1 to TRBJ2-1; 11 bases map to TRBD2. V lost 2 bases, J lost 4 bases, and 19 bases stayed unmatched. Germline V gene lookup returns CDR1 WNHNN and CDR2 SYGVQD (reference sequence). This CDR3 has 21 amino acids. As DNA, the CDR3 is TGCGCCAGCAGTGAGGAGGTAGGGGGGCTAGCGGGAGGAAGGGCGTACAATGAGCAGTTCTTC. Encoded protein: CASSEEVGGLAGGRAYNEQFF.

This clone was counted once. This rearrangement joins TRBV5-5 to TRBJ2-5; 7 bases agree with TRBD2. The V segment lost 7 bases and the J segment 3 bases; nucleotides outside the gene matches: 18. CDR3 size: 17 residues. Per the germline V gene, CDR1 is SGHKS and CDR2 is YYEKEE (reference sequence). CDR3 region: CASGLGQSPRGEETQYF. CDR3 nucleotide sequence: TGTGCCAGCGGGTTGGGCCAGTCACCCCGGGGGGAAGAGACCCAGTACTTC.

The chain has TRBV7-9 and TRBJ2-7; the D gene is possibly TRBD2 (6 bases). The V and J ends lost 1 base and 2 bases respectively, with 12 bases between them. Germline values: CDR1 SEHNR, CDR2 FQNEAQ (reference sequence). This CDR3 has 15 amino acids. The CDR3 loop is CASSLGVSGPYEQYF. CDR3 in DNA: TGTGCCAGCAGCTTAGGTGTTAGCGGCCCCTACGAGCAGTACTTC.